This T cell receptor (beta chain) was sequenced for a study of shared clonotypes between healthy human individuals. Original analysis: There were no quality scores in the junction-only immunoSEQ sequences, so filtering differed. TCRdb's copy holds only in-frame clones and misses some; the assay was immunoSEQ multiplex PCR. The DNA gave D and trimming, while V, J and clone size come from that table. Of 550,000 to 600,000 clones listed, more than 95% are singletons. As for this clone: Its specificity is unknown.

Naivety among CD8 cells was defined by CD45RO negativity and positive CCR7 selection, thereby excluding terminally differentiated effector memory CD45RA+ cells. Whole-study results and caveats: Measured sharing among donors was expected to vary with sequencing depth.

The sample comprised naive CD8+ T cells sorted from blood. The clonotype was recovered from a young man in good health.

The CDR3 loop is CASSPVSGVDEQFF. The CDR3 region has the DNA TGTGCCAGCAGTCCCGTCAGCGGGGTAGACGAGCAGTTCTTC. The genes are TRBV6-5 and TRBJ2-1, with TRBD2 identical over 7 bases. Trimming cost V 5 bases and J 10 bases; bases outside gene matches: 11. CDR3 length: 14 residues. CDR1 is MNHEY and CDR2 is SVGAGI in the germline V gene.